The rows below give T cell receptor beta chains drawn from one sample of a study of blood T cell repertoires in COVID-19. Sequencing was performed with immunoSEQ multiplex PCR; in TCRdb, only in-frame clones are kept and a portion is missing. The sample records 20,000 to 25,000 clones, roughly 87% being singletons. Source material: peripheral blood. The source of these receptors is a human donor with active COVID-19. The donor label of this sample is uncertain. Both conserved end residues are part of each CDR3. A D gene is named only where the DNA matches it firmly. Clone size is given for some rows only: seen once, a few or many times, or a class if the clone is expanded.

CDR3 DNA: TGTGCCTGGAGTGTAGAACGGGGCACTGAAGCTTTCTTT; CDR3 protein: CAWSVERGTEAFF; clone size: .; J gene: TRBJ1-1; V gene: TRBV30; CDR3 length: 13; D gene: .
CDR3 DNA: TGTGCCAGTACCCGCGACAGGGTAAGCACTGAAGCTTTCTTT; CDR3 protein: CASTRDRVSTEAFF; clone size: .; J gene: TRBJ1-1; V gene: TRBV19; CDR3 length: 14; D gene: TRBD1
CDR3 DNA: TGCGCCAGCAGCGGATACAGGGGGCCTCAAGAGACCCAGTACTTC; CDR3 protein: CASSGYRGPQETQYF; clone size: .; J gene: TRBJ2-5; V gene: TRBV5-1; CDR3 length: 15; D gene: TRBD1
CDR3 DNA: TGTGCCAGCGGAGAGGGGACTAGCCTGAGTTTCGAGCAGTACTTC; CDR3 protein: CASGEGTSLSFEQYF; clone size: .; J gene: TRBJ2-7; V gene: TRBV5-4; CDR3 length: 15; D gene: TRBD2
CDR3 DNA: TGTGCCAGCAGCTCGCCTAGCGGGAGCACAGATACGCAGTATTTT; CDR3 protein: CASSSPSGSTDTQYF; clone size: few; J gene: TRBJ2-3; V gene: TRBV11-2; CDR3 length: 15; D gene: TRBD2
CDR3 DNA: TGCGCCAGCAGCTTGTTGGCGGACACCGGGGAGCTGTTTTTT; CDR3 protein: CASSLLADTGELFF; clone size: .; J gene: TRBJ2-2; V gene: TRBV5-1; CDR3 length: 14; D gene: .
CDR3 DNA: TGTGCCGGGGGGGGGAATGCGGATACGCAGTATTTT; CDR3 protein: CAGGGNADTQYF; clone size: .; J gene: TRBJ2-3; V gene: TRBV2; CDR3 length: 12; D gene: TRBD2
CDR3 DNA: TGCAGCGTTGACGGGCAGGGTATCAAAGAGACCCAGTACTTC; CDR3 protein: CSVDGQGIKETQYF; clone size: once; J gene: TRBJ2-5; V gene: TRBV29-1; CDR3 length: 14; D gene: .
CDR3 DNA: TGTGCCAGCAGCTTTAGGGGGTTTTCCTACAATGAGCAGTTCTTC; CDR3 protein: CASSFRGFSYNEQFF; clone size: .; J gene: TRBJ2-1; V gene: TRBV11-3; CDR3 length: 15; D gene: .
CDR3 DNA: TGTGCCAGCAGCTTATTATCGAGGGCAGCCTCGAACACCGGGGAGCTGTTTTTT; CDR3 protein: CASSLLSRAASNTGELFF; clone size: .; J gene: TRBJ2-2; V gene: TRBV7-3; CDR3 length: 18; D gene: .
CDR3 DNA: TGTGCCAGCAGCCAAGTCGGGGGACTAGTCTCTACTAGCGGCTCCTACGAGCAGTACTTC; CDR3 protein: CASSQVGGLVSTSGSYEQYF; clone size: .; J gene: TRBJ2-7; V gene: TRBV4-2; CDR3 length: 20; D gene: TRBD2
CDR3 DNA: TGTGCCAGTAGTTTGGGCAGATTTAACACCGGGGAGCTGTTTTTT; CDR3 protein: CASSLGRFNTGELFF; clone size: .; J gene: TRBJ2-2; V gene: TRBV19; CDR3 length: 15; D gene: .
CDR3 DNA: TGTGCCAGCAGTTATCGCGGGGACAGGGGGACAGGTGAGCAGTTCTTC; CDR3 protein: CASSYRGDRGTGEQFF; clone size: .; J gene: TRBJ2-1; V gene: TRBV6-6; CDR3 length: 16; D gene: TRBD1
CDR3 DNA: TGTGCCAGTAGTGCTAGCGGTAGCTCCTACAATGAGCAGTTCTTC; CDR3 protein: CASSASGSSYNEQFF; clone size: once; J gene: TRBJ2-1; V gene: TRBV19; CDR3 length: 15; D gene: TRBD2
CDR3 DNA: TGTGCCAGCAGCTTAGATCTACGCACCTACGAGCAGTACTTC; CDR3 protein: CASSLDLRTYEQYF; clone size: .; J gene: TRBJ2-7; V gene: TRBV11-2; CDR3 length: 14; D gene: .
CDR3 DNA: TGTGCCAGCACGACCTCGGGACAGGGGCGTAAAGAGCAGTACTTC; CDR3 protein: CASTTSGQGRKEQYF; clone size: .; J gene: TRBJ2-7; V gene: TRBV2; CDR3 length: 15; D gene: TRBD1
CDR3 DNA: TGTGCAAGTCGCTTAACCGGGTCGAGGGAGACCCAGTACTTC; CDR3 protein: CASRLTGSRETQYF; clone size: once; J gene: TRBJ2-5; V gene: TRBV12-2; CDR3 length: 14; D gene: .
CDR3 DNA: TGTGCCAGCCAGGGACAGTCCACCGGGGAGCTGTTTTTT; CDR3 protein: CASQGQSTGELFF; clone size: .; J gene: TRBJ2-2; V gene: TRBV19; CDR3 length: 13; D gene: TRBD1
CDR3 DNA: TGTGCCAGCAGGGCTTTGTTATCCTCCTACGAGCAGTACTTC; CDR3 protein: CASRALLSSYEQYF; clone size: .; J gene: TRBJ2-7; V gene: TRBV2; CDR3 length: 14; D gene: .
CDR3 DNA: TGCAGCGTTTTAACAGGGACAGAGACCCAGTACTTC; CDR3 protein: CSVLTGTETQYF; clone size: .; J gene: TRBJ2-5; V gene: TRBV29-1; CDR3 length: 12; D gene: .
CDR3 DNA: TGTGCCAGCAGCTTATTCGACAGTAACTATGGCTACACCTTC; CDR3 protein: CASSLFDSNYGYTF; clone size: .; J gene: TRBJ1-2; V gene: TRBV7-2; CDR3 length: 14; D gene: .
CDR3 DNA: TGTGCCAGTGCGGACCTGGGAGGGACAGGGGTCCCTGAAGCTTTCTTT; CDR3 protein: CASADLGGTGVPEAFF; clone size: .; J gene: TRBJ1-1; V gene: TRBV19; CDR3 length: 16; D gene: TRBD1
CDR3 DNA: TGTGCCAGCAGTTATATTAGCAGGGGAGCTTCCAATGAGCAGTTCTTC; CDR3 protein: CASSYISRGASNEQFF; clone size: .; J gene: TRBJ2-1; V gene: TRBV6-5; CDR3 length: 16; D gene: .
CDR3 DNA: TGCGCCAGCAGCGACCGGGACAGAGGCTTCAATGAGCAGTTCTTC; CDR3 protein: CASSDRDRGFNEQFF; clone size: .; J gene: TRBJ2-1; V gene: TRBV5-1; CDR3 length: 15; D gene: TRBD1
CDR3 DNA: TGTGCCAGCAGCTTGAGCGGGACCCACACCGGGGAGCTGTTTTTT; CDR3 protein: CASSLSGTHTGELFF; clone size: .; J gene: TRBJ2-2; V gene: TRBV7-2; CDR3 length: 15; D gene: TRBD2
CDR3 DNA: TGTGCCAGCATTAAACAGGGGGCGAAGACCCAGTACTTC; CDR3 protein: CASIKQGAKTQYF; clone size: .; J gene: TRBJ2-5; V gene: TRBV6-5; CDR3 length: 13; D gene: TRBD1